This is a list of T cell receptor beta chains from one sample in a study of blood T cell repertoires in COVID-19. Repertoires were generated with immunoSEQ multiplex PCR, while TCRdb's copy carries only in-frame clones and drops some. The table lists about 270,000 clones, about 86% of them singletons. Input material: peripheral blood. The receptors come from a woman aged 55 to 70 with active or convalescent COVID-19. Each CDR3 is given with its conserved first and last residue. The D gene is left open where the match is weak. Part of the rows lack a size; the others show once, few, many or a class for expanded clones.

TRBJ2-1,TRBD1,TRBV9,NA,CASSAGQGDYNEQFF,TGTGCCAGCAGCGCGGGACAGGGGGACTACAATGAGCAGTTCTTC
TRBJ1-1,NA,TRBV4-1,NA,CASSQDVPRGGHTEAFF,TGCGCCAGCAGCCAAGATGTCCCTAGGGGGGGTCACACTGAAGCTTTCTTT
TRBJ1-1,TRBD1,TRBV27,NA,CASSLSRQGAGTEAFF,TGTGCCAGCAGTTTATCCCGACAGGGGGCTGGCACTGAAGCTTTCTTT
TRBJ2-5,TRBD2,TRBV6-2/TRBV6-3,NA,CASSYPGLGGTGRQETQYF,TGTGCCAGCAGTTACCCCGGCCTCGGGGGGACGGGGCGACAAGAGACCCAGTACTTC
TRBJ1-2,TRBD1,TRBV5-1,few,CASSLPTGGVDGYTF,TGCGCCAGCAGCTTACCGACAGGGGGCGTGGATGGCTACACCTTC
TRBJ1-5,TRBD1,TRBV27,once,CASSLGGQGPNQPQHF,TGTGCCAGCAGTTTAGGGGGACAGGGCCCTAATCAGCCCCAGCATTTT
TRBJ2-1,TRBD2,TRBV5-1,NA,CASSNGGSLAYNEQFF,TGCGCCAGCAGCAACGGGGGGAGCTTGGCCTACAATGAGCAGTTCTTC
TRBJ2-1,TRBD1,TRBV10-3,NA,CATFDRGPSYNEQFF,TGTGCCACCTTCGACAGGGGGCCCTCGTACAATGAGCAGTTCTTC
TRBJ1-2,TRBD1,TRBV9,NA,CASSASFRGQGYTF,TGTGCCAGCAGCGCCTCCTTTAGGGGGCAAGGCTACACCTTC
TRBJ2-7,TRBD1,TRBV7-3,NA,CASSFGTAPLYEQYF,TGTGCCAGCAGCTTTGGGACAGCTCCGTTGTACGAGCAGTACTTC
TRBJ2-1,TRBD2,TRBV2,NA,CASASTSGGGNEQFF,TGTGCCAGCGCCTCGACTAGCGGGGGGGGCAATGAGCAGTTCTTC
TRBJ2-3,NA,TRBV18,NA,CASSSSTDTQYF,TGTGCCAGCTCATCTAGCACAGATACGCAGTATTTT
TRBJ2-5,TRBD2,TRBV20-1,NA,CGGERQETQYF,TGCGGGGGGGAGCGACAGGAGACCCAGTACTTC
TRBJ2-3,TRBD2,TRBV3-1/TRBV3-2,NA,CASRAGGPTDTQYF,TGTGCCAGCAGAGCGGGGGGGCCGACAGATACGCAGTATTTT
TRBJ1-2,NA,TRBV14,NA,CASSRAGVIYGYTF,TGTGCCAGCAGCCGGGCAGGGGTGATCTATGGCTACACCTTC
TRBJ2-7,TRBD1,TRBV5-6,NA,CASSVTGTFINEQYF,TGTGCCAGCAGCGTGACAGGGACCTTCATCAACGAGCAGTACTTC
TRBJ2-3,TRBD1,TRBV28,NA,CASSSATGGRFTDTQYF,TGTGCCAGCAGTTCCGCGACAGGGGGACGTTTTACAGATACGCAGTATTTT
TRBJ1-2,NA,TRBV6-4,NA,CASRSLPCMIANYGYTF,TGTGCCAGCAGGTCTCTTCCATGCATGATAGCTAACTATGGCTACACCTTC
TRBJ1-3,TRBD1,TRBV27,NA,CASRQILGQGMWGNTIYF,TGTGCCAGCAGGCAAATACTGGGACAGGGGATGTGGGGAAACACCATATATTTT